The clone carrying this T cell receptor (beta chain) turned up a few times. Trimming cost V 0 bases and J 5 bases; bases outside gene matches: 9. CDR3 size: 16 residues. CDR1 is SGHRS and CDR2 is YFSETQ in the germline V gene. Sequenced by immunoSEQ multiplex PCR; TCRdb stores in-frame clones only, minus some. The sample shows more than 450,000 clones, approximately 79% of them seen only once. This specimen belongs to a study of shared clonotypes between healthy human individuals. The TCR originated in a woman in her 40s in good health. Some clones in this sample may be carry-over from other donors' samples. The sequenced sample consisted of PBMCs. The chain has TRBV5-1 and TRBJ2-7; 9 nucleotides agree with TRBD1. CDR3: CASSLAMGTGTHEQYF. The CDR3, as DNA: TGCGCCAGCAGCTTGGCCATGGGGACAGGGACCCACGAGCAGTACTTC.